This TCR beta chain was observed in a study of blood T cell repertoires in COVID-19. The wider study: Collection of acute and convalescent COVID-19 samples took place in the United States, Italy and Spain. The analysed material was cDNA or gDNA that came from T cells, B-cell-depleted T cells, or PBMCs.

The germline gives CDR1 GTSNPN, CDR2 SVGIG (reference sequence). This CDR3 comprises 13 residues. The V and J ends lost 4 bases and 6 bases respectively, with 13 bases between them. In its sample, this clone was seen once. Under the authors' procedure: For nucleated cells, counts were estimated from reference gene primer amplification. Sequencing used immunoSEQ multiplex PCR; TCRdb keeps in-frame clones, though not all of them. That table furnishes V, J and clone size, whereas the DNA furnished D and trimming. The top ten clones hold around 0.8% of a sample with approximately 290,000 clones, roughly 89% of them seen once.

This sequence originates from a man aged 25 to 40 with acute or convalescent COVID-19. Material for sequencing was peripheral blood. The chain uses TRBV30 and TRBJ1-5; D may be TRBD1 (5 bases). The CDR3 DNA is TGTGCCTGGACCCCGCAGGGAAGTCAGCCCCAGCATTTT. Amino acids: CAWTPQGSQPQHF.